This T cell receptor (beta chain) was recovered during a study of radiotherapy plus CTLA-4 blockade in lung cancer. The CDR3 has 17 residues. The V gene's germline CDR1 is LNHNV and CDR2 YYDKDF (reference sequence). J was trimmed by 2 bases and V by 2 bases; bases with no gene match: 6. Profiling relied on immunoSEQ multiplex PCR, and the TCRdb table lists in-frame clones only, not all of them. The table includes about 24,000 clones, less than 80% detected once. The J gene is TRBJ1-3, the V gene TRBV15; 10 bases are a match to TRBD1. The input for sequencing was peripheral blood, taken from a patient treated with radiotherapy plus ipilimumab. The origin of this receptor is a human donor with non-small cell lung cancer whose response to radiotherapy plus ipilimumab could not be evaluated. The CDR3 sequence is CATSRSRQGAPGNTIYF. In DNA form, the CDR3 reads TGTGCCACCAGCAGATCAAGACAGGGGGCGCCTGGAAACACCATATATTTT.